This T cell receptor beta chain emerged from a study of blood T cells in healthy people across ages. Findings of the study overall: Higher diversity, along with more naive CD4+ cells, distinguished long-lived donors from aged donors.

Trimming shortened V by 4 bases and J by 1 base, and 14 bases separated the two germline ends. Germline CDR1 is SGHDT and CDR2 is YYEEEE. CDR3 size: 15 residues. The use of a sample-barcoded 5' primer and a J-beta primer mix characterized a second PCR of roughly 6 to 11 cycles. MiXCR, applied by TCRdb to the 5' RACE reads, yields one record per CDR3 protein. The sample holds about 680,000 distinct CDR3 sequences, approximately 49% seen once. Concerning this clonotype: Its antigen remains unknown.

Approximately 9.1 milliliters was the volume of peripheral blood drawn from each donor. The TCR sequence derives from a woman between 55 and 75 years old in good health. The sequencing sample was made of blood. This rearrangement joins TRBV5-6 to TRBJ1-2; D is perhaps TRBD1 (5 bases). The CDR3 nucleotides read TGTGCCAGCAGCCCACGGGACCCAATTAACTATGGCTACACCTTC. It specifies CASSPRDPINYGYTF.